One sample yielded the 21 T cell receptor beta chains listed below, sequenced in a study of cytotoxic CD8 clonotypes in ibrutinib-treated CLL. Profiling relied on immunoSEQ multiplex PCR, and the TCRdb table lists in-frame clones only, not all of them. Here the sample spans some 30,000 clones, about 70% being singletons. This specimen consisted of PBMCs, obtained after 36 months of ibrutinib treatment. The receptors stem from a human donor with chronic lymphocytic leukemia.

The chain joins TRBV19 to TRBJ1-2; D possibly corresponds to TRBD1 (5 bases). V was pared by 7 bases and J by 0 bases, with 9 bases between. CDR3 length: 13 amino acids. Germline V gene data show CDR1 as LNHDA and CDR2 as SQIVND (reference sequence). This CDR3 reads CASIPTANYGYTF. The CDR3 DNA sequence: TGTGCCAGTATACCGACAGCTAACTATGGCTACACCTTC.

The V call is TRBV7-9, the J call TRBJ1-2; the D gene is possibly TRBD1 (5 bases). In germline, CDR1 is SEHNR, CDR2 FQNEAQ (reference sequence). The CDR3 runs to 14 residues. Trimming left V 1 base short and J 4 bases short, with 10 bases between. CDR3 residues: CASSLGDGIYGYTF. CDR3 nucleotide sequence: TGTGCCAGCAGCTTAGGGGACGGGATCTATGGCTACACCTTC.

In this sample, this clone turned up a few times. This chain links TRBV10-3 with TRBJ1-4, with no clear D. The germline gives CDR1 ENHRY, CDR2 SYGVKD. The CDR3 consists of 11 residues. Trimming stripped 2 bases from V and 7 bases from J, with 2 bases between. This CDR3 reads CAISEGEKLFF. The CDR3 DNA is TGTGCCATCAGTGAGGGTGAAAAACTGTTTTTT.

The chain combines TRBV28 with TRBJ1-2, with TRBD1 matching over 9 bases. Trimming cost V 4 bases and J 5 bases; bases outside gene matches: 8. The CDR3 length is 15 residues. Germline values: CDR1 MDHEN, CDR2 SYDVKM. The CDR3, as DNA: TGTGCCAGCAGTTCAGGGACAGGGTACCTATATGGCTACACCTTC. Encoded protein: CASSSGTGYLYGYTF.

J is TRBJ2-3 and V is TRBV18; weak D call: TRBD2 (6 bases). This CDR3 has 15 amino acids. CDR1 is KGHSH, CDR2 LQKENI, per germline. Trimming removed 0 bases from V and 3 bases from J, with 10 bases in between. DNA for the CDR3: TGTGCCAGCTCACCACCGAATAGCGGTACAGATACGCAGTATTTT. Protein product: CASSPPNSGTDTQYF. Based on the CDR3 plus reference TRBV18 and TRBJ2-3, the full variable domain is NAGVMQNPRHLVRRRGQEARLRCSPMKGHSHVYWYRQLPEEGLKFMVYLQKENIIDESGMPKERFSAEFPKEGPSILRIQQVVRGDSAAYFCASSPPNSGTDTQYFGPGTRLTVL.

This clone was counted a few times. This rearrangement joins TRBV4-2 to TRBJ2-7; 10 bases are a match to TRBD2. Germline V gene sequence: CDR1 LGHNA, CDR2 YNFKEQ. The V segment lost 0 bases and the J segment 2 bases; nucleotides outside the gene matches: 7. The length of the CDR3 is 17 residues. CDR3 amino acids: CASSQDRPAGGTYEQYF. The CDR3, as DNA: TGTGCCAGCAGCCAAGATCGGCCAGCGGGGGGGACCTACGAGCAGTACTTC.

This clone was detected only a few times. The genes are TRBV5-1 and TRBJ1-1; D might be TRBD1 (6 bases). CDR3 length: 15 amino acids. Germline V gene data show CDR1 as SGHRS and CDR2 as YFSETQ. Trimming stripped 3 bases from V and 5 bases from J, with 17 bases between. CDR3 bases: TGCGCCAGCAGCTCGGGCCAGGGGTACGAGACTGAAGCTTTCTTT. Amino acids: CASSSGQGYETEAFF. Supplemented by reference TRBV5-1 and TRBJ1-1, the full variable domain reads KAGVTQTPRYLIKTRGQQVTLSCSPISGHRSVSWYQQTPGQGLQFLFEYFSETQRNKGNFPGRFSGRQFSNSRSEMNVSTLELGDSALYLCASSSGQGYETEAFFGQGTRLTVV.

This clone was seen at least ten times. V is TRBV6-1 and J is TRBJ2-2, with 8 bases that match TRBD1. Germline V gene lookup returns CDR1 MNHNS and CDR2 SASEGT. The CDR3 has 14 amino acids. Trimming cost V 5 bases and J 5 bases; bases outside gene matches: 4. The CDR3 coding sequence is TGTGCCAGCAGTTTTGACAGGGGTACCGGGGAGCTGTTTTTT. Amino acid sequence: CASSFDRGTGELFF.

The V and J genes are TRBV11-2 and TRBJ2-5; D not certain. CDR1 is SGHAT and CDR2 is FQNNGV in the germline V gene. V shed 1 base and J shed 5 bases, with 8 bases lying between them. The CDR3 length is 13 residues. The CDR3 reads CASSLGRSETQYF. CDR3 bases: TGTGCCAGCAGCTTAGGCAGGTCTGAGACCCAGTACTTC.

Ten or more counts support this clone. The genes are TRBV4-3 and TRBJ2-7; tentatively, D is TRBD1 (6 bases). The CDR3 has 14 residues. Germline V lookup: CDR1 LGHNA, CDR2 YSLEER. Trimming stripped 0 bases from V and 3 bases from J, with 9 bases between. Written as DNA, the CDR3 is TGCGCCAGCAGCCAAGATAACAGGGACTACGAGCAGTACTTC. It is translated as CASSQDNRDYEQYF.

CDR3 in DNA: TGTGCCAGCAGCCTGGGGGACAGGGGAGTCAACACTGAAGCTTTCTTT. It specifies CASSLGDRGVNTEAFF. The gene calls are TRBV5-6 and TRBJ1-1; TRBD1 aligns across 10 bases. This CDR3 comprises 16 residues. Germline-derived CDR1 and CDR2 are SGHDT and YYEEEE. Trimming cost V 4 bases and J 2 bases; bases outside gene matches: 8.

The CDR3 DNA reads as TGCGCCAGCAGCCAAGATATATTAACAGCCGGGAGGTATGGCTACACCTTC. Amino acid sequence: CASSQDILTAGRYGYTF. The rearrangement links TRBV4-3 to TRBJ1-2, with no clear D. The V gene's germline CDR1 is LGHNA and CDR2 YSLEER. The CDR3 runs 17 residues. V dropped 0 bases and J dropped 5 bases, with 19 bases sitting between them.

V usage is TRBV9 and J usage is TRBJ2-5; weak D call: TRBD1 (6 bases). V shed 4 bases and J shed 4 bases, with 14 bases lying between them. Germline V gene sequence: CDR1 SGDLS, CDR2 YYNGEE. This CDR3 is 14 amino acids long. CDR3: CASSLQGSAETQYF. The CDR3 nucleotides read TGTGCCAGCAGCTTACAGGGTTCTGCAGAGACCCAGTACTTC.

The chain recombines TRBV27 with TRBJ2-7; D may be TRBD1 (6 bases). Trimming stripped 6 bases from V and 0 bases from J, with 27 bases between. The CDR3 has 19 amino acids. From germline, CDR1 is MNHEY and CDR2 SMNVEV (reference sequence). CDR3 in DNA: TGTGCCAGCAGCCCAAAGGGGACCCCCGGGACACCAAGCTCCTACGAGCAGTACTTC. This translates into CASSPKGTPGTPSSYEQYF.

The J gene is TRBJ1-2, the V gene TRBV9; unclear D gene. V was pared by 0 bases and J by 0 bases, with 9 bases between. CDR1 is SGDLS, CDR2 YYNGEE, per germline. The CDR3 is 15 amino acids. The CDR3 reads CASSVVEGTNYGYTF. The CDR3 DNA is TGTGCCAGCAGCGTAGTGGAGGGAACTAACTATGGCTACACCTTC.

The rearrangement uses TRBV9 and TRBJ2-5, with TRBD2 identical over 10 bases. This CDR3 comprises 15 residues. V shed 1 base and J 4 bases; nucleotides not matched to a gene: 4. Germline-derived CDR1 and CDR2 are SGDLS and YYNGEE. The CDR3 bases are TGTGCCAGCAGCGTAACTAGCGGGGACGTAGAGACCCAGTACTTC. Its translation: CASSVTSGDVETQYF.

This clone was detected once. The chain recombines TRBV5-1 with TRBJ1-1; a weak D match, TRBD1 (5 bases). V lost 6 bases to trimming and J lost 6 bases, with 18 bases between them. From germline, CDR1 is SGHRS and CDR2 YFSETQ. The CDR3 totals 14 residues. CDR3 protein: CASTFQESGAEAFF. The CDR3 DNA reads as TGCGCCAGCACCTTCCAGGAATCGGGGGCTGAAGCTTTCTTT.

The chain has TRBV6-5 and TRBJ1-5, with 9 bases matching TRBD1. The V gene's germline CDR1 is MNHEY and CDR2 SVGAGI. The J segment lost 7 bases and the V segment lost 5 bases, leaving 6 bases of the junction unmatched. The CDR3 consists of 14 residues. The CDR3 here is CASSLGQGRQPQHF. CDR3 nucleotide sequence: TGTGCCAGCAGTCTTGGACAGGGGAGACAGCCCCAGCATTTT.

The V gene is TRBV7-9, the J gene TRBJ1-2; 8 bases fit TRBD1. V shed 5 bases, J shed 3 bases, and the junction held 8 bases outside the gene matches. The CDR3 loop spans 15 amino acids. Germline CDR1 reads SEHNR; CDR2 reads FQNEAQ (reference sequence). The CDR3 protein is CASSLTLTGDYGYTF. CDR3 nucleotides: TGTGCCAGCAGCCTTACTTTGACAGGGGACTATGGCTACACCTTC.

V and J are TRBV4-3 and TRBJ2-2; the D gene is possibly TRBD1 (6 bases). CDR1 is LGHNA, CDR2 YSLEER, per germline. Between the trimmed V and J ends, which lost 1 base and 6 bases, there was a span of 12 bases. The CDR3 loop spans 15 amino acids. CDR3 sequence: CASSQGSQGPGELFF. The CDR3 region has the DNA TGCGCCAGCAGCCAAGGGTCACAGGGACCCGGGGAGCTGTTTTTT.

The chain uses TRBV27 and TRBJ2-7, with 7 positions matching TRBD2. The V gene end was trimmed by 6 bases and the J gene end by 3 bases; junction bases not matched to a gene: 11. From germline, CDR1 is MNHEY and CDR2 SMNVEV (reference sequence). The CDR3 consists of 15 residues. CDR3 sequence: CASSPRGSGNYEQYF. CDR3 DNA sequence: TGTGCCAGCAGCCCCCGCGGGAGCGGGAACTACGAGCAGTACTTC.